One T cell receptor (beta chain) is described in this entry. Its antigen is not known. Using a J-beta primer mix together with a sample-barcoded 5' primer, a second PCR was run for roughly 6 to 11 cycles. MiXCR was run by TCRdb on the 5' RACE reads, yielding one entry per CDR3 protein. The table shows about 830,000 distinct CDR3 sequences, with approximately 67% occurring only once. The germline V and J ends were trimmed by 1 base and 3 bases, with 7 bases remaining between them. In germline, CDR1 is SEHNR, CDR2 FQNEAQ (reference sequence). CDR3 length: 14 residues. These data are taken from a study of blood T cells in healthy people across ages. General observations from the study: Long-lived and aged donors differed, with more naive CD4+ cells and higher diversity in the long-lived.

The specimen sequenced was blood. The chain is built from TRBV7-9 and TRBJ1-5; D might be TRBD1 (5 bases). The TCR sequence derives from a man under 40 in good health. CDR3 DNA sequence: TGTGCCAGCAGCTTAGAACAGGACAATCAGCCCCAGCATTTT. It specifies CASSLEQDNQPQHF.